This T cell receptor (beta chain) was sequenced in a study of cytomegalovirus exposure and HLA in healthy donors (dated by TCRdb to about 2017). Describing the broader study: The 666 repertoires of the first cohort and the roughly 120 validation repertoires were produced on the same platform, according to a later analysis. The study combined high-throughput TCR immunosequencing, statistical association of individual TCRs with disease status, and machine learning to predict cytomegalovirus infection status. A separate validation cohort of 100 to 150 different subjects was used in addition to the roughly 620-subject first cohort. The study aimed to test whether cataloging public T cell receptors could reveal signatures of past pathogen exposure.

Concerning this clone: This clone's antigen is unknown. No much larger clone exists at a distance of one base, and base qualities are not known.

The investigation overall reported the following: A few of the identified cytomegalovirus-associated TCR beta chains were confirmed in vitro to be specific for cytomegalovirus antigens. The study listed 150 to 200 TCR beta chains as associated with cytomegalovirus. Subsequent analysis determined that TCRs grouped into clusters in the first cohort also showed a tendency toward co-occurrence across the roughly 110 validation repertoires, and 85% to 95% of cluster scores exceeded 0. The authors suggested that the approach could potentially be extended to other disease states and immunological phenotypes. All 120 repertoires were used to score co-occurrence in the validation cohort in a later analysis, because that analysis had no HLA typing for the cohort. Cytomegalovirus status was reported to be diagnosed by the classifier with high specificity and sensitivity in both the original and validation cohorts. Across donors, most TCR sequences were observed very rarely, whereas some public TCRs were present in many individuals.

Libraries were constructed by the immunoSEQ multiplex PCR assay. The source study handled its data this way. A statistical classification framework was built for diagnosing cytomegalovirus status from the catalog of TCR beta chain sequences. Here the immuneACCESS table is served through TCRdb, limited to in-frame sequences with V and J called. Missing clones are a known gap in these copies; in checked studies unresolved V genes cover under half, and the rest lacks a known reason. The V and J calls and clone size were taken over from that table, and D and trimming were inferred from the DNA. For this sample there are some 270,000 clones; 65% to 90% appear just once. The ten top clones hold approximately 1% of the sample. The donors were included in the validation cohort of 100 to 150 subjects, a group kept apart from the roughly 670-subject first cohort. CDR1 LNHNV and CDR2 YYDKDF are derived from the germline V gene (reference sequence). V loses 0 bases, J loses 2 bases, and the germline ends lie 13 bases apart. The CDR3 numbers 17 residues from cysteine through phenylalanine. Only the CDR3 DNA stays, 51 bases, in frame from base 1.

The sequence came from a woman between 18 and 30 years old in good health and CMV-seronegative. What was sequenced was PBMCs. The receptor chain draws on TRBV15 and TRBJ2-2; matching of 7 bases hints at TRBD1 as the D gene. The sequenced DNA is TGTGCCACCAGCAGAGATCCAGGGGGGTTAAACACCGGGGAGCTGTTTTTT. It specifies CATSRDPGGLNTGELFF.